Included here is one T cell receptor beta chain sequence, with context. Its matching antigen is unknown. The PCR ran on 60 Vbeta and 13 Jbeta primers. Generated by immunoSEQ multiplex PCR, the TCRdb table keeps only in-frame clones and is missing some. The sample yields around 200,000 clones, roughly 90% seen once. These data come from a study of cytomegalovirus exposure and HLA in healthy donors. Background on the study: Earlier findings included roughly 120 million unique TCR beta sequences obtained from about 170 million T cells. The Caucasian-associated ancestry cluster held roughly 81% of approximately 400 genotyped donors.

Regarding the study as a whole: Despite most TCR sequences being rare, some public TCRs occurred in many donors.

CDR3 length: 16 amino acids. The V gene's germline CDR1 is MDHEN and CDR2 SYDVKM. V was pared by 7 bases and J by 3 bases, with 15 bases of the junction left unmatched. V usage is TRBV28 and J usage is TRBJ2-7; 7 bases match TRBD1. This receptor was obtained from a woman aged 25-40 years in good health and CMV-seronegative. Input material: PBMCs. The CDR3 DNA follows: TGTGCCAGCATAGGACCCTCCGGGACAGCGATCTACGAGCAGTACTTC. Its protein is CASIGPSGTAIYEQYF.